Following are 30 T cell receptor beta chains from one sample sequenced in a study of beta chain features in type 1 diabetes. Expressed TCRB transcripts were sequenced, since all the RNA that had been isolated was reverse transcribed. Sequenced by immunoSEQ multiplex PCR; TCRdb stores in-frame clones only, minus some. The sample shows almost 350,000 clones, roughly a fifth of them seen only once. The sample comprised naive CD4+ T cells from blood. These receptors were collected from a woman between 18 and 29 years old in good health.

This clone appeared a few times. The CDR3 nucleotides read TGCGCCAGCAGCCTGACAGGCGGATACAATCAGCCCCAGCATTTT. Translation: CASSLTGGYNQPQHF. The chain recombines TRBV5-1 with TRBJ1-5, with TRBD1 as a possible D gene (6 bases). The CDR3 consists of 15 residues. V was cut by 4 bases and J by 3 bases, with 14 bases left in between. Germline values: CDR1 SGHRS, CDR2 YFSETQ.

The chain links TRBV18 to TRBJ1-1; D remains ambiguous. Looked up from germline, CDR1 is KGHSH and CDR2 is LQKENI. Trimming shortened V by 3 bases and J by 8 bases, and 10 bases separated the two germline ends. This CDR3 comprises 12 residues. The CDR3 bases are TGTGCCAGCTCACCTTTGACGGGAGAAGCTTTCTTT. This sequence encodes CASSPLTGEAFF.

This clone has just a few counts. The rearrangement joins TRBV18 to TRBJ2-1; 8 bases are a match to TRBD2. The CDR3 consists of 14 residues. J lost 11 bases, V lost 0 bases, and 6 bases had no gene match. From germline, CDR1 is KGHSH and CDR2 LQKENI. CDR3 region: CASSPPSAGAQQFF. DNA of the CDR3: TGTGCCAGCTCACCACCGTCAGCGGGGGCTCAGCAGTTCTTC.

This sequence joins TRBV4-1 and TRBJ2-4; the D gene is possibly TRBD2 (5 bases). The length of the CDR3 is 16 residues. Trimming took off 5 bases at V and 3 bases at J, with 17 bases between the two ends. Per the germline V gene, CDR1 is MGHRA and CDR2 is YSYEKL. For the CDR3, the DNA is TGCGCCAGCAGCGTCCCAACTAGAACGCTCAAAAACATTCAGTACTTC. Amino acids: CASSVPTRTLKNIQYF.

A few counts support this clone. J is TRBJ2-1 and V is TRBV18, with 9 bases identical to TRBD1. The CDR3 contains 16 residues. With 5 bases clipped from V and 0 bases from J, the junction kept 5 bases outside the gene matches. Germline V gives CDR1 KGHSH, CDR2 LQKENI. The CDR3 coding sequence is TGTGCCAGCTCAGCATCGACAGGGGGCTCCTACAATGAGCAGTTCTTC. It codes for CASSASTGGSYNEQFF.

This clone was counted only a few times. This sequence joins TRBV19 and TRBJ1-5; possible D gene TRBD1, 5 bases. V lost 7 bases, J lost 1 base, and 20 bases lay in between. This CDR3 region has 17 residues. The germline V gene encodes CDR1 LNHDA and CDR2 SQIVND (reference sequence). CDR3 nucleotides: TGTGCCAGTACCCGGGAGGGGTACAGGAGAAGCAATCAGCCCCAGCATTTT. This gives the protein CASTREGYRRSNQPQHF.

This clone was found a few times. The chain employs TRBV11-2 and TRBJ2-1, with D maybe TRBD2 (6 bases). Germline V lookup: CDR1 SGHAT, CDR2 FQNNGV. CDR3 length: 15 amino acids. The germline V and J ends were trimmed by 1 base and 4 bases, with 11 bases remaining between them. CDR3 amino acids: CASSLGISGYNEQFF. CDR3 in DNA: TGTGCCAGCAGCTTAGGAATAAGCGGGTACAATGAGCAGTTCTTC.

The gene calls are TRBV30 and TRBJ2-3, with 10 bases aligning to TRBD2. This CDR3 is 14 amino acids long. Germline assignment: CDR1 GTSNPN and CDR2 SVGIG (reference sequence). After removal of 0 bases from V and 8 bases from J, the junction contained 5 bases not matched to a gene. The CDR3 DNA reads TGTGCCTGGAGTGTACTAGCGGGGATTGCTACGCAGTATTTT. Translation gives CAWSVLAGIATQYF.

The rearrangement links TRBV7-8 to TRBJ2-1; 10 nucleotides agree with TRBD2. V trimming: 1 base; J trimming: 2 bases; junction bases outside the gene matches: 20. Germline loops: CDR1 SGHVS, CDR2 FQNEAQ. This CDR3 is built from 22 residues. CDR3 DNA sequence: TGTGCCAGCAGCTTAGAGGTGTACGGGCAGCGGGAGGGCCTGGGCCCCTACAATGAGCAGTTCTTC. Its protein is CASSLEVYGQREGLGPYNEQFF. The full variable domain, rest sourced from reference TRBV7-8 and TRBJ2-1, is GAGVSQSPRYKVAKRGQDVALRCDPISGHVSLFWYQQALGQGPEFLTYFQNEAQLDKSGLPSDRFFAERPEGSVSTLKIQRTQQEDSAVYLCASSLEVYGQREGLGPYNEQFFGPGTRLTVL.

This clone turned up a few times. The V and J genes are TRBV5-1 and TRBJ2-5; TRBD2 aligns across 7 bases. Trimming took 3 bases from V and 5 from J; bases not matched to a gene: 4. This CDR3 has 13 amino acids. Germline CDR1 and CDR2: SGHRS and YFSETQ. In DNA, the CDR3 is TGCGCCAGCAGCTCGCACGGGGGGGAGACCCAGTACTTC. Translation gives CASSSHGGETQYF.

V gene TRBV5-1 combines with J gene TRBJ1-5; D is perhaps TRBD1 (5 bases). The V end lost 0 bases, the J end lost 7 bases, and 11 bases lay between the germline ends. There are 14 residues in the CDR3. The germline CDR1 and CDR2 sequences are SGHRS and YFSETQ. The CDR3 loop is CASSLGWEGQPQHF. The CDR3 nucleotides are TGCGCCAGCAGCTTGGGTTGGGAGGGGCAGCCCCAGCATTTT.

This clone was seen a few times. The V gene is TRBV2, the J gene TRBJ2-7; 14 nucleotides agree with TRBD2. Trimming took 5 bases from V and 4 from J; bases not matched to a gene: 4. The CDR3 totals 15 residues. Germline V gene sequence: CDR1 SNHLY, CDR2 FYNNEI. CDR3 DNA sequence: TGTGCCAGCAGTCAGACTAGCGGGGGGGCATACGAGCAGTACTTC. Translation gives CASSQTSGGAYEQYF.

The CDR3 region is CASSGQGITDTQYF. As DNA, the CDR3 is TGTGCCAGCAGCGGGCAGGGTATTACAGATACGCAGTATTTT. This sequence joins TRBV9 and TRBJ2-3, with D tentatively TRBD1 (5 bases). V was clipped by 3 bases and J by 3 bases, with 11 bases between them. Germline V gene lookup returns CDR1 SGDLS and CDR2 YYNGEE. This CDR3 is 14 amino acids long.

The chain employs TRBV7-2 and TRBJ2-3; 16 bases are shared with TRBD2. The length of the CDR3 is 16 residues. Germline CDR1 reads SGHTA; CDR2 reads FQGNSA. J lost 10 bases, V lost 5 bases, and 9 bases had no gene match. The CDR3 here is CASSMGLAGGGPPQYF. CDR3 nucleotide sequence: TGTGCCAGCAGCATGGGACTAGCGGGGGGGGGTCCCCCGCAGTATTTT.

This clone was seen only a few times. The rearrangement links TRBV30 to TRBJ1-3, with D possibly matching TRBD1 (6 bases). The CDR3 spans 14 residues. The V end was cut by 3 bases, the J end by 0 bases, with 9 bases between. The germline V gene encodes CDR1 GTSNPN and CDR2 SVGIG (reference sequence). CDR3 loop: CAWRTGYSGNTIYF. CDR3 bases: TGTGCCTGGAGGACAGGTTACTCTGGAAACACCATATATTTT.

This clone was recorded a few times. The V and J genes are TRBV5-1 and TRBJ2-7, with D perhaps TRBD1 (6 bases). Germline V gene data show CDR1 as SGHRS and CDR2 as YFSETQ. CDR3 size: 16 residues. The V and J ends lost 3 bases and 0 bases respectively, with 16 bases between them. This CDR3 is CASSSGQPGISYEQYF. Written as DNA, the CDR3 is TGCGCCAGCAGCTCGGGACAACCCGGGATCTCCTACGAGCAGTACTTC. Full variable domain (outside the CDR3, taken from reference TRBV5-1 and TRBJ2-7): KAGVTQTPRYLIKTRGQQVTLSCSPISGHRSVSWYQQTPGQGLQFLFEYFSETQRNKGNFPGRFSGRQFSNSRSEMNVSTLELGDSALYLCASSSGQPGISYEQYFGPGTRLTVT.

This chain joins TRBV13 and TRBJ2-3; 10 nucleotides agree with TRBD1. Unmatched junction bases numbered 3, after V lost 1 base and J lost 5 bases. The CDR3 is made up of 15 amino acids. Per germline, CDR1 PRHDT and CDR2 FYEKMQ (reference sequence). Here the CDR3 reads CASSLVTGGLDTQYF. CDR3 bases: TGTGCCAGCAGCTTAGTGACAGGGGGCTTAGATACGCAGTATTTT.

This chain links TRBV6-1 with TRBJ2-7; 7 bases are shared with TRBD1. Germline CDR1 is MNHNS and CDR2 is SASEGT. The J segment lost 3 bases and the V segment lost 4 bases, leaving 6 bases of the junction unmatched. The CDR3 runs to 14 residues. CDR3 residues: CASSAGQHYYEQYF. In DNA, the CDR3 is TGTGCCAGCAGTGCGGGACAGCACTACTACGAGCAGTACTTC.

The chain carries TRBV7-3 and TRBJ2-3, with D tentatively TRBD1 (6 bases). V was trimmed by 2 bases and J by 1 base, leaving 10 bases between them. This CDR3 region has 15 residues. From germline, CDR1 is SGHTA and CDR2 FQGTGA. The chain's CDR3 is CASSLDPGGTDTQYF. The CDR3 DNA follows: TGTGCCAGCAGCTTAGACCCAGGGGGCACAGATACGCAGTATTTT. Full variable domain (missing parts from reference TRBV7-3 and TRBJ2-3): GAGVSQTPSNKVTEKGKYVELRCDPISGHTALYWYRQSLGQGPEFLIYFQGTGAADDSGLPNDRFFAVRPEGSVSTLKIQRTERGDSAVYLCASSLDPGGTDTQYFGPGTRLTVL.

This clone was detected a few times. The chain links TRBV30 to TRBJ2-6; 9 bases are shared with TRBD1. V was clipped by 2 bases and J by 2 bases; unmatched bases: 1. This CDR3 is built from 15 residues. Germline V lookup: CDR1 GTSNPN, CDR2 SVGIG (reference sequence). CDR3 region: CAWSTGGAGANVLTF. The CDR3 DNA follows: TGTGCCTGGAGTACAGGGGGCGCTGGGGCCAACGTCCTGACTTTC.

The chain has TRBV29-1 and TRBJ2-2, with D tentatively TRBD1 (5 bases). CDR1 and CDR2 from the germline V gene are SQVTM and ANQGSEA. The V gene lost 7 bases and the J gene lost 6 bases, with 9 bases spanning the gap. The CDR3 is made up of 11 amino acids. The CDR3 reads CSGSGSGELFF. The CDR3 DNA is TGCAGCGGCTCAGGGTCCGGGGAGCTGTTTTTT.

This clone was counted only a few times. The chain has TRBV5-1 and TRBJ2-2; 7 bases line up with TRBD1. CDR3 size: 15 residues. Germline V lookup: CDR1 SGHRS, CDR2 YFSETQ. V gave up 5 bases and J gave up 4 bases; unmatched junction bases: 8. The CDR3 DNA is TGCGCCAGCAGTTCCCAGGGGGATTTCACCGGGGAGCTGTTTTTT. Residues: CASSSQGDFTGELFF. Complete variable domain (other parts from reference TRBV5-1 and TRBJ2-2): KAGVTQTPRYLIKTRGQQVTLSCSPISGHRSVSWYQQTPGQGLQFLFEYFSETQRNKGNFPGRFSGRQFSNSRSEMNVSTLELGDSALYLCASSSQGDFTGELFFGEGSRLTVL.

The gene calls are TRBV9 and TRBJ2-5; 8 nucleotides align to TRBD2. This CDR3 is 16 amino acids long. Germline V gives CDR1 SGDLS, CDR2 YYNGEE. J was trimmed by 5 bases and V by 0 bases; bases with no gene match: 9. This CDR3 is CASSVGIAGIRETQYF. The DNA of the CDR3 is TGTGCCAGCAGCGTAGGAATAGCGGGAATCAGGGAGACCCAGTACTTC.

This chain joins TRBV5-4 and TRBJ2-3, with TRBD2 matching over 14 bases. The CDR3 is made up of 16 amino acids. Germline V gene data show CDR1 as SGHNT and CDR2 as YYREEE (reference sequence). With 4 bases clipped from V and 3 bases from J, the junction kept 4 bases outside the gene matches. CDR3 coding DNA: TGTGCCAGCAGCGAGGGGACTAGCGGGAGAACAGATACGCAGTATTTT. This codes for CASSEGTSGRTDTQYF.

V and J are TRBV25-1 and TRBJ2-6, with 7 bases that match TRBD1. The CDR3 is made up of 15 amino acids. With 4 bases clipped from V and 1 base from J, the junction kept 1 base outside the gene matches. The germline V gene has CDR1 MGHDK and CDR2 SYGVNS. This CDR3 is CASSVQGSGANVLTF. CDR3 sequence (DNA): TGTGCCAGCAGTGTACAGGGGTCTGGGGCCAACGTCCTGACTTTC.

There are a few counts of this clone. The J gene is TRBJ2-6, the V gene TRBV4-1; D perhaps matches TRBD2 (6 bases). V shed 8 bases and J shed 7 bases, with 12 bases lying between them. Germline CDR1 is MGHRA and CDR2 is YSYEKL. There are 13 residues in the CDR3. DNA for the CDR3: TGCGCCAGCCGCAGCGGGCCCGCCAACGTCCTGACTTTC. Translation: CASRSGPANVLTF.

V gene TRBV18 combines with J gene TRBJ2-3; 9 nucleotides align to TRBD1. Germline trimming cut 2 bases from V and 6 bases from J; bases unmatched to any gene: 6. The CDR3 has 15 amino acids. The germline CDR1 and CDR2 sequences are KGHSH and LQKENI. Here the CDR3 DNA reads TGTGCCAGCTCACCAACAGGACAGGGGACGGATACGCAGTATTTT. Translated: CASSPTGQGTDTQYF.

A few counts support this clone. One junction end does not reproduce the germline sequence, and a read error may be involved. V is TRBV6-1 and J is TRBJ2-7, with D possibly being TRBD2 (5 bases). The CDR3 contains 13 residues. Germline values: CDR1 MNHNS, CDR2 SASEGT. This chain's CDR3 is CASREGLLYEQYF. CDR3 nucleotides: TGTGCCAGCAGGGAAGGACTTCTCTACGAGCAGTACTTC.

This clone was counted only a few times. The V gene is TRBV7-8, the J gene TRBJ2-1, with TRBD2 matching over 10 bases. CDR3 length: 19 amino acids. Germline loops: CDR1 SGHVS, CDR2 FQNEAQ. Losses at the gene ends were 5 bases for V and 3 bases for J; bases not matched to a gene: 16. The CDR3 spells CASSPRRVAGGQSYNEQFF. CDR3 sequence (DNA): TGTGCCAGCAGCCCACGGCGGGTAGCGGGGGGTCAGAGCTACAATGAGCAGTTCTTC.

In this sample, this clone turned up a few times. The rearrangement uses TRBV5-1 and TRBJ2-7; D call uncertain. The CDR3 is made up of 15 amino acids. V gave up 0 bases and J gave up 3 bases, with 13 bases separating them. In germline, CDR1 is SGHRS, CDR2 YFSETQ. DNA for the CDR3: TGCGCCAGCAGCTTGGCTGGTCCACATGTCTACGAGCAGTACTTC. Its translation is CASSLAGPHVYEQYF. Combining the CDR3 with reference TRBV5-1 and TRBJ2-7 gives the whole variable domain KAGVTQTPRYLIKTRGQQVTLSCSPISGHRSVSWYQQTPGQGLQFLFEYFSETQRNKGNFPGRFSGRQFSNSRSEMNVSTLELGDSALYLCASSLAGPHVYEQYFGPGTRLTVT.